These 24 T cell receptor beta chains share one sample of origin, sequenced in a study of shared T cell receptors in the human thymus. Sequenced by immunoSEQ multiplex PCR; TCRdb stores in-frame clones only, minus some. The sample includes 450,000 to 650,000 clones, approximately 80% of them seen just once. These data were also reused for a study on human thymus T cells.

The material sequenced was thymocytes. The receptors stem from a boy less than two years old with a congenital heart defect.

This chain links TRBV6-6 with TRBJ1-1, with D possibly matching TRBD1 (6 bases). The germline CDR1 and CDR2 sequences are MNHNY and SVGAGI (reference sequence). The CDR3 covers 16 residues. V lost 6 bases and J 1 base, leaving 18 bases between the germline ends. DNA of the CDR3: TGTGCCAGCAGCCTCCCCCTGCGGGGGGCGAACACTGAAGCTTTCTTT. Translating it yields CASSLPLRGANTEAFF.

The chain joins TRBV11-2 to TRBJ2-1, with TRBD1 as a possible D gene (5 bases). Germline-derived CDR1 and CDR2 are SGHAT and FQNNGV. V lost 3 bases to trimming and J lost 10 bases, with 16 bases between them. The CDR3 is made up of 14 amino acids. The CDR3 region has the DNA TGTGCCAGCAGCTTGGGGCCGAATTTAAGGGAGCAGTTCTTC. Protein: CASSLGPNLREQFF.

The gene calls are TRBV28 and TRBJ1-2; TRBD1 aligns across 7 bases. Losses at the gene ends were 4 bases for V and 4 bases for J; bases not matched to a gene: 15. The CDR3 consists of 17 residues. The germline CDR1 and CDR2 sequences are MDHEN and SYDVKM. The CDR3 here is CASSCPGQRRYSYGYTF. The CDR3 nucleotides are TGTGCCAGCAGTTGTCCGGGACAGAGACGATACTCCTATGGCTACACCTTC.

This clone was detected only a few times. CDR3 loop: CASSIDLGQGAYGYTF. DNA for the CDR3: TGTGCCAGTAGTATAGACCTGGGACAGGGAGCCTATGGCTACACCTTC. The chain couples TRBV19 to TRBJ1-2; the match to TRBD1 covers 9 bases. Trimming at V came to 0 bases and at J to 4 bases, leaving 6 bases not matched to a gene. This CDR3 is built from 16 residues. CDR1 is LNHDA and CDR2 is SQIVND in the germline V gene (reference sequence).

V gene TRBV5-4 combines with J gene TRBJ2-7; 10 bases align to TRBD2. This CDR3 is 18 amino acids long. Germline loops: CDR1 SGHNT, CDR2 YYREEE (reference sequence). Losses at the gene ends were 0 bases for V and 3 bases for J; bases not matched to a gene: 12. The CDR3 DNA reads as TGTGCCAGCAGCTTGGATTCTAGCGGGGGTCAGGGGGTCTACGAGCAGTACTTC. Its translation: CASSLDSSGGQGVYEQYF.

This chain joins TRBV14 and TRBJ2-3; a weak D match, TRBD2 (6 bases). Deletions cut 5 bases from V and 11 bases from J, with 17 bases between. Germline values: CDR1 SGHDN, CDR2 FVKESK. There are 13 residues in the CDR3. DNA of the CDR3: TGTGCCAGCAGCTCAGACGGGGACTGGGTGCAGTATTTT. Amino acid sequence: CASSSDGDWVQYF.

The chain carries TRBV27 and TRBJ2-1; 13 bases are a match to TRBD2. The V gene's germline CDR1 is MNHEY and CDR2 SMNVEV (reference sequence). This CDR3 is built from 16 residues. V shed 4 bases, J shed 5 bases, and the junction held 5 bases outside the gene matches. The CDR3 coding sequence is TGTGCCAGCAGTTCCCGACTAGCGGGAGGCAACAATGAGCAGTTCTTC. Translated: CASSSRLAGGNNEQFF.

J is TRBJ2-7 and V is TRBV20-1, with D possibly being TRBD2 (5 bases). The germline CDR1 and CDR2 sequences are DFQATT and SNEGSKA (reference sequence). The V end lost 7 bases, the J end lost 2 bases, and 6 bases lay between the germline ends. The CDR3 contains 10 residues. The CDR3 spells CSVRAYEQYF. The CDR3, as DNA: TGCAGTGTGCGGGCCTACGAGCAGTACTTC.

This clone was counted once. V is TRBV5-1 and J is TRBJ2-7, with D possibly matching TRBD1 (5 bases). The CDR3 covers 13 residues. Trimming removed 6 bases from V and 5 bases from J, with 15 bases in between. Germline V gene data show CDR1 as SGHRS and CDR2 as YFSETQ. In nucleotides, the CDR3 is TGCGCCAGCACCCCGGCGTGGGGCCACGAGCAGTACTTC. The encoded protein is CASTPAWGHEQYF. The full variable domain, in which reference TRBV5-1 and TRBJ2-7 provide the parts outside the CDR3, is KAGVTQTPRYLIKTRGQQVTLSCSPISGHRSVSWYQQTPGQGLQFLFEYFSETQRNKGNFPGRFSGRQFSNSRSEMNVSTLELGDSALYLCASTPAWGHEQYFGPGTRLTVT.

As DNA, the CDR3 is TGCAGCGGTATTGGGACAGGGGGAAAAGAGACCCAGTACTTC. Its protein is CSGIGTGGKETQYF. The chain carries TRBV29-1 and TRBJ2-5, with 11 bases identical to TRBD1. With 7 bases clipped from V and 3 bases from J, the junction kept 7 bases outside the gene matches. CDR1 and CDR2 (germline): SQVTM, ANQGSEA. This CDR3 contains 14 residues.

This chain connects TRBV7-6 to TRBJ2-1; a possible D gene is TRBD2 (6 bases). Germline V gene data show CDR1 as SGHVS and CDR2 as FNYEAQ. V was shortened by 1 base and J by 0 bases, with 16 bases between the two germline ends. CDR3 length: 18 amino acids. CDR3 nucleotide sequence: TGTGCCAGCAGCTTAGAGGTAGACCGGGGGAGCTCCTACAATGAGCAGTTCTTC. Its translation: CASSLEVDRGSSYNEQFF.

This rearrangement joins TRBV4-1 to TRBJ2-4, with 7 bases that match TRBD2. CDR1 is MGHRA, CDR2 YSYEKL, per germline. CDR3 length: 17 residues. Trimming cost V 0 bases and J 2 bases; bases outside gene matches: 7. The DNA of the CDR3 is TGCGCCAGCAGCCAAGATCGGGGAGGGGCCCCCAAAAACATTCAGTACTTC. Its protein product is CASSQDRGGAPKNIQYF.

J is TRBJ2-1 and V is TRBV6-1; 10 nucleotides line up with TRBD1. The CDR3 contains 15 residues. Germline CDR1 is MNHNS and CDR2 is SASEGT. J lost 8 bases, V lost 8 bases, and 12 bases had no gene match. CDR3 bases: TGTGCCAGCCGGAGAACTCGACAGGGGGCGTATGAGCAGTTCTTC. This codes for CASRRTRQGAYEQFF.

This clone was counted a few times. This chain joins TRBV6-1 and TRBJ2-7; 8 nucleotides align to TRBD2. In germline, CDR1 is MNHNS, CDR2 SASEGT. V gave up 10 bases and J gave up 4 bases; unmatched junction bases: 15. This CDR3 spans 15 amino acids. This chain's CDR3 is CAINREGSWGYEQYF. In DNA form, the CDR3 reads TGTGCCATAAACCGGGAGGGGAGTTGGGGATACGAGCAGTACTTC.

The chain carries TRBV27 and TRBJ2-5, with TRBD2 matching over 8 bases. This CDR3 has 15 amino acids. V lost 4 bases and J lost 5; bases outside the gene matches: 9. From germline, CDR1 is MNHEY and CDR2 SMNVEV (reference sequence). DNA of the CDR3: TGTGCCAGCAGTTCCCGGGGGGGGCGAAAGGAGACCCAGTACTTC. This sequence encodes CASSSRGGRKETQYF.

This chain links TRBV15 with TRBJ2-7, with TRBD2 matching 10 bases. CDR1 LNHNV and CDR2 YYDKDF come from the germline V gene (reference sequence). The CDR3 runs 19 residues. The junction had 16 bases not matched to a gene; V was cut back by 3 bases and J by 2 bases. The CDR3 region has the DNA TGTGCCACCAGCAGGTCTACCTTCAACACTAGCGGGGTCACCTACGAGCAGTACTTC. This codes for CATSRSTFNTSGVTYEQYF.

This clone was observed a few times. The rearrangement joins TRBV5-4 to TRBJ1-2; the D is unclear. In germline, CDR1 is SGHNT, CDR2 YYREEE (reference sequence). The ends were cut back, 7 bases at V and 0 bases at J, with 13 bases in the middle. The CDR3 consists of 14 residues. The CDR3 DNA reads TGTGCCAGCGGAGAACGGGGAGCTAACTATGGCTACACCTTC. The encoded protein is CASGERGANYGYTF.

The rearrangement uses TRBV28 and TRBJ1-2; D remains unclear. The CDR3 is 12 amino acids. The germline CDR1 and CDR2 sequences are MDHEN and SYDVKM. The germline V and J ends were trimmed by 10 bases and 0 bases, with 9 bases remaining between them. The CDR3 DNA sequence: TGTGCCACCGCGAACGCTAACTATGGCTACACCTTC. It specifies CATANANYGYTF.

The chain is built from TRBV7-9 and TRBJ1-3, with 8 bases aligning to TRBD1. The CDR3 is made up of 17 amino acids. V was pared by 6 bases and J by 2 bases, with 12 bases of the junction left unmatched. Per germline, CDR1 SEHNR and CDR2 FQNEAQ (reference sequence). The CDR3 coding sequence is TGTGCCAGCAGTCTAACCCGACAGGGGCCTACTGGAAACACCATATATTTT. As protein: CASSLTRQGPTGNTIYF.

This rearrangement joins TRBV2 to TRBJ2-1; tentatively, D is TRBD1 (5 bases). Germline assignment: CDR1 SNHLY and CDR2 FYNNEI. Trimming removed 0 bases at V and 10 bases at J, with 10 bases between. CDR3 length: 13 residues. The CDR3 spells CASSEAGADEQFF. The CDR3 DNA follows: TGTGCCAGCAGTGAAGCAGGGGCGGACGAGCAGTTCTTC.

The J gene is TRBJ1-4, the V gene TRBV10-2, with TRBD1 matching 10 bases. V dropped 0 bases and J dropped 3; count of bases not matched to a gene: 10. The V gene's germline CDR1 is WSHSY and CDR2 SAAADI. The CDR3 runs 19 residues. CDR3 coding DNA: TGCGCCAGCAGTGAGTCGGGACAGGGGAACGGCGGGGCTAATGAAAAACTGTTTTTT. Translated, it gives CASSESGQGNGGANEKLFF.

The V and J genes are TRBV10-2 and TRBJ2-7, with 7 nucleotides matching TRBD2. Germline V gives CDR1 WSHSY, CDR2 SAAADI. This CDR3 has 15 residues. The J segment lost 3 bases and the V segment lost 0 bases, leaving 5 bases of the junction unmatched. CDR3 protein: CASSESKRELYEQYF. The CDR3 nucleotides read TGCGCCAGCAGTGAGTCTAAGCGGGAACTCTACGAGCAGTACTTC.

This clone was recorded a few times. The gene calls are TRBV11-3 and TRBJ2-5; D not certain. The germline V gene has CDR1 SGHNT and CDR2 YENEEA. The CDR3 covers 18 residues. Trimming cost V 2 bases and J 5 bases, with 24 bases left between them. The CDR3 loop is CASSLPSPRLQTPETQYF. In DNA form, the CDR3 reads TGTGCCAGCAGCTTACCCTCCCCTCGACTCCAGACTCCGGAGACCCAGTACTTC. The full variable domain, in which reference TRBV11-3 and TRBJ2-5 provide the parts outside the CDR3, is EAGVVQSPRYKIIEKKQPVAFWCNPISGHNTLYWYLQNLGQGPELLIRYENEEAVDDSQLPKDRFSAERLKGVDSTLKIQPAELGDSAVYLCASSLPSPRLQTPETQYFGPGTRLLVL.

This chain joins TRBV7-6 and TRBJ2-3, with 12 bases fitting TRBD2. The germline gives CDR1 SGHVS, CDR2 FNYEAQ. With 6 bases clipped from V and 0 bases from J, the junction kept 16 bases outside the gene matches. The CDR3 totals 20 residues. The CDR3 nucleotides are TGTGCCAGCAGTCCCATGCGTCGGACTAGCGGGGTAGTGAGCACAGATACGCAGTATTTT. Translating it yields CASSPMRRTSGVVSTDTQYF.